This record concerns one T cell receptor beta chain sequence. Different DNA sequences within this sample yield the same CDR3. CDR3 size: 13 residues. Germline V gene sequence: CDR1 SNHLY, CDR2 FYNNEI. Trimming left V 0 bases short and J 1 base short, with 3 bases between. The data stem from a study of blood T cell repertoires in COVID-19. Across the study: Sample material is recorded as cDNA or gDNA derived from T cells, B-cell-depleted T cells, or PBMCs.

Participant reports of clinical history set cohort assignment. Assay used: immunoSEQ multiplex PCR; TCRdb lists only in-frame clones, some missing. The sample has about 440,000 clones; about 90% are singletons. The specimen was PBMCs or T cells enriched from blood (not recorded which). The genes are TRBV2 and TRBJ1-1, with D hard to call. The sequence came from a man between 18 and 29 years old who had recovered from COVID-19. The CDR3 sequence is CASSEARNTEAFF. The CDR3, as DNA: TGTGCCAGCAGTGAAGCGCGGAACACTGAAGCTTTCTTT.